This T cell receptor (beta chain) originates from a study of blood T cells in healthy people across ages. Turning to the study itself: The capture of about one barcoded beta molecule per two T cells was achieved by template switching. Broader study findings: Long-lived donors carried more naive CD4+ cells and greater diversity than aged donors.

With respect to this clonotype: As yet, its antigen is unknown.

Germline lookup yields CDR1 KGHSY and CDR2 FQNENV. The CDR3 covers 14 residues. V lost 2 bases and J 4 bases, leaving 11 bases between the germline ends. The second PCR ran roughly 6 to 11 cycles with a sample-barcoded 5' primer and J-beta primers. TCRdb ran MiXCR on the 5' RACE reads and lists one entry per CDR3 protein. The repertoire consists of 1 million or so distinct CDR3 sequences, with approximately 25% occurring once and the leading ten covering approximately 0.75%. The data also belong to a second study, concerning T cells of mothers and their children. That source reports: Each child gave some 3 million TCR beta CDR3 reads (each mother, over 9 million). The effect of thymic selection on TCR recombination output is similar between related and unrelated pairs.

The sample consisted of blood. The receptor's source is a girl aged 2 to 10 in good health. This sequence joins TRBV16 and TRBJ1-2; D ambiguous. The chain's CDR3 is CASSQTSGGYGYTF. The CDR3 bases are TGTGCCAGCAGCCAAACTTCTGGTGGCTATGGCTACACCTTC.